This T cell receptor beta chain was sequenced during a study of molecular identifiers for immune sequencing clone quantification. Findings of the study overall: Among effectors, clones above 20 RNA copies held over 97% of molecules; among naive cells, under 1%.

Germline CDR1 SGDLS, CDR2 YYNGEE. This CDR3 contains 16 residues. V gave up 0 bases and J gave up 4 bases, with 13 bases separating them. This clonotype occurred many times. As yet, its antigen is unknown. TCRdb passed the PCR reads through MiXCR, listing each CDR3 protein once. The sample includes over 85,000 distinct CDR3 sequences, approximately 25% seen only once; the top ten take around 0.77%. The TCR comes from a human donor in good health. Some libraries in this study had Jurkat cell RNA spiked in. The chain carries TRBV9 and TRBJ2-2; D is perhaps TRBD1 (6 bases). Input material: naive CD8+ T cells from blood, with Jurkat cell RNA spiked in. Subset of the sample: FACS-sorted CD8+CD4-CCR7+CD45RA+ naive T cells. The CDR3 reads CASSVDQGRGTGELFF. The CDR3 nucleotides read TGTGCCAGCAGCGTAGATCAGGGGCGCGGCACCGGGGAGCTGTTTTTT.